The entry that follows covers one T cell receptor (beta chain) sequence. Its antigen is not known. The sample is drawn from a study of cytomegalovirus exposure and HLA in healthy donors. Findings and limits, study-wide: Presence/absence results assume similar sequencing depth per donor, which may not hold.

The ends were cut back, 6 bases at V and 1 base at J, with 8 bases in the middle. The CDR3 contains 13 residues. CDR1 SSHAT and CDR2 FNYEAQ come from the germline V gene (reference sequence). PCR amplification relied on 60 Vbeta primers (plus 13 Jbeta primers). This table comes from immunoSEQ multiplex PCR, and its TCRdb copy is limited to in-frame clones, with some not included. The profile covers roughly 180,000 clones, with roughly 9.4% appearing a single time and roughly 1.4% taken by the ten largest. Sequencing was done on a sample of PBMCs. The source of this sequence is a woman aged 25 to 45 in good health and CMV-seropositive. The rearrangement uses TRBV7-7 and TRBJ2-3; a possible D gene is TRBD2 (6 bases). CDR3 loop: CASSTGGTDTQYF. CDR3 coding DNA: TGTGCCAGCAGTACGGGAGGCACAGATACGCAGTATTTT.